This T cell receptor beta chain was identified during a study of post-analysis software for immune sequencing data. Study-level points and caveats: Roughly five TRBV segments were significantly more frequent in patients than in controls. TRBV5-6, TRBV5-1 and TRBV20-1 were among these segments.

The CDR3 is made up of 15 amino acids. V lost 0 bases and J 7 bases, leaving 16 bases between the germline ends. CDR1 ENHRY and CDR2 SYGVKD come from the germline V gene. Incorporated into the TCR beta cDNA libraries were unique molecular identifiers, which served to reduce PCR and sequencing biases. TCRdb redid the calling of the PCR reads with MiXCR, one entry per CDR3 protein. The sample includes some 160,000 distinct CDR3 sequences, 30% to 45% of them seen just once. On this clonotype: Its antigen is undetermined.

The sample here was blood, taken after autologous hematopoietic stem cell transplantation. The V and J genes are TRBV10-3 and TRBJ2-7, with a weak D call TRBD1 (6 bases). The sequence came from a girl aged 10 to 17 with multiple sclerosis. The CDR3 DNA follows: TGTGCCATCAGTGAGTCTACAGGGATCCTACGAGAGCAGTACTTC. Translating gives CAISESTGILREQYF.